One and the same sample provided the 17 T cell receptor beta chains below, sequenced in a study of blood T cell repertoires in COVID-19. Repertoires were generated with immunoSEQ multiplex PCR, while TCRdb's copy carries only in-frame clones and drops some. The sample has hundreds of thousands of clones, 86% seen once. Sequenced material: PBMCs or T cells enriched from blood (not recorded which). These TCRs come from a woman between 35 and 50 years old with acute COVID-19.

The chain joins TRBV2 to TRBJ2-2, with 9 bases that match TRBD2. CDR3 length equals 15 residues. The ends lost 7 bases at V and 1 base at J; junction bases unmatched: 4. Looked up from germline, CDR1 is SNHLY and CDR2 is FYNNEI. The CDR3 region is CASTPSGMNTGELFF. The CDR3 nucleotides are TGTGCCAGCACGCCTAGCGGGATGAACACCGGGGAGCTGTTTTTT.

CDR3 amino acids: CAWSVIAGNNEQFF. As DNA, the CDR3 is TGTGCCTGGAGTGTAATAGCGGGGAACAATGAGCAGTTCTTC. This chain connects TRBV30 to TRBJ2-1; 8 bases line up with TRBD2. Germline CDR1 and CDR2: GTSNPN and SVGIG (reference sequence). Trimming cost V 0 bases and J 5 bases; bases outside gene matches: 3. This CDR3 region has 14 residues.

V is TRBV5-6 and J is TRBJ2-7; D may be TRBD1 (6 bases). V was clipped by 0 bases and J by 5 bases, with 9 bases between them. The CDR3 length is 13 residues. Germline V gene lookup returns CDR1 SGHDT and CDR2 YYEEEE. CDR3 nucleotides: TGTGCCAGCAGCTTGGACAGGGCGAACGAGCAGTACTTC. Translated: CASSLDRANEQYF.

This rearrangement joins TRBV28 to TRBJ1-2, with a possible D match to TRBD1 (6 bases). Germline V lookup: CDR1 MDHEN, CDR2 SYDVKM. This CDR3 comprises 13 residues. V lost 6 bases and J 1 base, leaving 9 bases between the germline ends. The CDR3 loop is CASRDSVNYGYTF. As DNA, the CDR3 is TGTGCCAGCAGGGACAGCGTTAACTATGGCTACACCTTC.

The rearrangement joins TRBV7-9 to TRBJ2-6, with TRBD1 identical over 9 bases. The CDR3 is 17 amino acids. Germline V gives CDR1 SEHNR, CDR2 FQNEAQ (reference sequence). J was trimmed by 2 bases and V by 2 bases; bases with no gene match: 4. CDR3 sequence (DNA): TGTGCCAGCAGCTTACGGGACAGGGTGGCTGGGGCCAACGTCCTGACTTTC. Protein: CASSLRDRVAGANVLTF.

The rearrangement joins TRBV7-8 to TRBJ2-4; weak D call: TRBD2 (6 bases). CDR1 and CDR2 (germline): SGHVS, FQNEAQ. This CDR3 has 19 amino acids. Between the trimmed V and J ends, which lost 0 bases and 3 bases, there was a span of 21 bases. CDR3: CASSLAPRANLGGKNIQYF. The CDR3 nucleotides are TGTGCCAGCAGCTTAGCCCCCCGGGCAAACCTGGGAGGCAAAAACATTCAGTACTTC.

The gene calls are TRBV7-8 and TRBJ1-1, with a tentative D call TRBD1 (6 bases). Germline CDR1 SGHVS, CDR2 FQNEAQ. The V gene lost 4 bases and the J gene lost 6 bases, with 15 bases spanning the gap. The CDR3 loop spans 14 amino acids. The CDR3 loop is CASSSKGEGAEAFF. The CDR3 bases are TGTGCCAGCAGCTCCAAGGGGGAAGGGGCTGAAGCTTTCTTT.

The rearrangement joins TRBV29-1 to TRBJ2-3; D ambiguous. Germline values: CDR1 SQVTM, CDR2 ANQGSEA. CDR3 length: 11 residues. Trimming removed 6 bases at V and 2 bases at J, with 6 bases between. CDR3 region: CSVATTDTQYF. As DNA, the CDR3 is TGCAGCGTAGCGACCACAGATACGCAGTATTTT.

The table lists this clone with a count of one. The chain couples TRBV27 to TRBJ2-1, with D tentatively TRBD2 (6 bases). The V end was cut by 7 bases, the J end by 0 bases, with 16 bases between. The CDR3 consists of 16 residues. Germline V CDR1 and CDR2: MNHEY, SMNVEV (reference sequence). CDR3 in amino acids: CASKNLGDFSYNEQFF. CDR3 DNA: TGTGCCAGCAAAAATTTAGGGGACTTCTCCTACAATGAGCAGTTCTTC.

CDR3 protein: CASSLGQGAYEQYF. CDR3 nucleotide sequence: TGTGCCAGCAGCCTCGGGCAGGGGGCTTACGAGCAGTACTTC. The chain couples TRBV6-5 to TRBJ2-7; the match to TRBD1 covers 8 bases. The trim removed 6 bases at V and 4 bases at J, leaving 8 bases unmatched. This CDR3 is built from 14 residues. The germline V gene has CDR1 MNHEY and CDR2 SVGAGI.

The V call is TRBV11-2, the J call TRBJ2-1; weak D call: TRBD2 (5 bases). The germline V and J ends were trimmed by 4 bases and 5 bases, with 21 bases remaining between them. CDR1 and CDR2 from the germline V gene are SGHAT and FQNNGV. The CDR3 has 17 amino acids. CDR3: CASSSPTTLADDNEQFF. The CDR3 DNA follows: TGTGCCAGCAGCTCCCCGACTACTCTAGCTGATGACAATGAGCAGTTCTTC.

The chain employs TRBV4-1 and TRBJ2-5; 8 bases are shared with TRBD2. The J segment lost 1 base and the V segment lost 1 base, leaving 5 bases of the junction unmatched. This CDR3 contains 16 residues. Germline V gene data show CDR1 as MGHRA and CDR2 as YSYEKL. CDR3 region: CASSQAPGLVQETQYF. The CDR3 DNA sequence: TGCGCCAGCAGCCAAGCCCCGGGACTAGTCCAAGAGACCCAGTACTTC.

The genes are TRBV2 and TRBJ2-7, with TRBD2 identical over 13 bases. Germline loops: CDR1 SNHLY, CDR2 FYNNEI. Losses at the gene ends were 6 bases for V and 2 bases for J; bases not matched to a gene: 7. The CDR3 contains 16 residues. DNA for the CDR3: TGTGCCAGCAGGATGACTAGCGGGAGGTCCGCCTACGAGCAGTACTTC. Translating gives CASRMTSGRSAYEQYF. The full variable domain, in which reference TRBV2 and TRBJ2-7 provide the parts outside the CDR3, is EPEVTQTPSHQVTQMGQEVILRCVPISNHLYFYWYRQILGQKVEFLVSFYNNEISEKSEIFDDQFSVERPDGSNFTLKIRSTKLEDSAMYFCASRMTSGRSAYEQYFGPGTRLTVT.

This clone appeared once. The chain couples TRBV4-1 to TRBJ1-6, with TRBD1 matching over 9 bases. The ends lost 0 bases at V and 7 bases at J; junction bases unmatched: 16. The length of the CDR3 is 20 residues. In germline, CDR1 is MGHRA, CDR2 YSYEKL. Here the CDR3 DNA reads TGCGCCAGCAGCCAAGAAAAGATAATCCAGACAGGGGGAATAAATTCACCCCTCCACTTT. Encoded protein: CASSQEKIIQTGGINSPLHF.

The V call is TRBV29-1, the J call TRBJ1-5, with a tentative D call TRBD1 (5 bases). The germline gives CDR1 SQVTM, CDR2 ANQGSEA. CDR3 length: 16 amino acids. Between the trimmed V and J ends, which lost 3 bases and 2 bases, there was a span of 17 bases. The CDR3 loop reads CSVDRQGLVGNQPQHF. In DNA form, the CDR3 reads TGCAGCGTTGATCGGCAGGGTTTGGTCGGCAATCAGCCCCAGCATTTT. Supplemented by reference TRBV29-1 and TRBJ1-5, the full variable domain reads SAVISQKPSRDICQRGTSLTIQCQVDSQVTMMFWYRQQPGQSLTLIATANQGSEATYESGFVIDKFPISRPNLTFSTLTVSNMSPEDSSIYLCSVDRQGLVGNQPQHFGDGTRLSIL.

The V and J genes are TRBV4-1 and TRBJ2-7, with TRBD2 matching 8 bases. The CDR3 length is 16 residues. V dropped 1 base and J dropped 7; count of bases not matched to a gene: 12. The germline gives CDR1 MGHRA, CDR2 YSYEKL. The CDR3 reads CASSQGASGSPREQYF. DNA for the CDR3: TGCGCCAGCAGCCAAGGGGCAAGCGGGAGCCCCCGGGAGCAGTACTTC.

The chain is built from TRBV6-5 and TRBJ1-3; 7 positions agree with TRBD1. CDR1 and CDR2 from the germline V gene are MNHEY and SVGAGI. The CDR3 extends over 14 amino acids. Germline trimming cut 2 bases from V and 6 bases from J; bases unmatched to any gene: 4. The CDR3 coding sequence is TGTGCCAGCAGTTACCTGGGACAGAAAAACACCATATATTTT. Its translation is CASSYLGQKNTIYF.